This is a list of T cell receptor beta chains from one sample in a study of T cell repertoires in cytomegalovirus infection. TCRdb called the reads again in MiXCR, with one record for every CDR3 protein. Found here are approximately 400,000 distinct CDR3 sequences, roughly 31% of them singletons; the top ten hold roughly 13%. Sequencing was done on a sample of PBMCs. The receptors originated from a human donor in good health (CMV status not recorded). Some clones in this sample may be carry-over from other donors' samples. Both conserved end residues are part of each CDR3. The D gene is left open where the match is weak. Only part of the rows carry a size: once, few, many, or a class if the clone is expanded.

d_gene: TRBD1
j_gene: TRBJ1-5
abundance: -
v_gene: TRBV19
len: 16
CDR3nt: TGTGCCAGTACTCGGGCAGGGGGCAATAGCAATCAGCCCCAGCATTTT
CDR3aa: CASTRAGGNSNQPQHF

d_gene: TRBD2
j_gene: TRBJ2-3
abundance: -
v_gene: TRBV6-6
len: 18
CDR3nt: TGTGCCAGCAGTTTCCCCCTCCCCGGGAGGGCTAGCACAGATACGCAGTATTTT
CDR3aa: CASSFPLPGRASTDTQYF

d_gene: -
j_gene: TRBJ1-1
abundance: many
v_gene: TRBV7-2
len: 13
CDR3nt: TGTGCCAGCAGCCAACAGGGCTGGACTGAAGCTTTCTTT
CDR3aa: CASSQQGWTEAFF

d_gene: -
j_gene: TRBJ2-5
abundance: many
v_gene: TRBV7-2
len: 15
CDR3nt: TGTGCCAGCAGCTTAGGAGCCCAAAAGCGGGAGACCCAGTACTTC
CDR3aa: CASSLGAQKRETQYF

d_gene: -
j_gene: TRBJ2-7
abundance: few
v_gene: TRBV7-2
len: 14
CDR3nt: TGTGCCAGCAGCTTAGGCATAGGGCCCTACGAGCAGTACTTC
CDR3aa: CASSLGIGPYEQYF

d_gene: TRBD2
j_gene: TRBJ2-7
abundance: -
v_gene: TRBV7-2
len: 17
CDR3nt: TGTGCCAGCAGCTTAGGATTGGGCGGGGGGGCCAAGAACGAGCAGTACTTC
CDR3aa: CASSLGLGGGAKNEQYF

d_gene: -
j_gene: TRBJ1-2
abundance: -
v_gene: TRBV4-1
len: 13
CDR3nt: TGCGCCAGCAGCCCAATGGGTGGATATGGCTACACCTTC
CDR3aa: CASSPMGGYGYTF

d_gene: TRBD1
j_gene: TRBJ1-6
abundance: -
v_gene: TRBV2
len: 15
CDR3nt: TGTGCCAGCAGGGAACAGGGGTTCAAGAATTCACCCCTCCACTTT
CDR3aa: CASREQGFKNSPLHF

d_gene: -
j_gene: TRBJ2-7
abundance: -
v_gene: TRBV10-3
len: 15
CDR3nt: TGTGCCATCAGTGAGTCGATAGGGGCGGGCTACGAGCAGTACTTC
CDR3aa: CAISESIGAGYEQYF

d_gene: -
j_gene: TRBJ2-1
abundance: -
v_gene: TRBV11-2
len: 12
CDR3nt: TGTTCCAGCAGCTTAACTCAGGGAGGGCAGTTCTTC
CDR3aa: CSSSLTQGGQFF

d_gene: -
j_gene: TRBJ1-1
abundance: many
v_gene: TRBV7-6
len: 16
CDR3nt: TGTGCCAGCAGCTTAGGGGGACCGACCATGAACACTGAAGCTTTCTTT
CDR3aa: CASSLGGPTMNTEAFF

d_gene: TRBD1
j_gene: TRBJ2-7
abundance: many
v_gene: TRBV7-8
len: 15
CDR3nt: TGTGCCAGCAGTTCGCCGGGACAGGTTACCTACGAGCAGTACTTC
CDR3aa: CASSSPGQVTYEQYF

d_gene: -
j_gene: TRBJ2-2
abundance: few
v_gene: TRBV6-2/TRBV6-3
len: 13
CDR3nt: TGTGCCAGCAGTTACTCCCGCGCCGGGGAGCTGTTTTTT
CDR3aa: CASSYSRAGELFF

d_gene: -
j_gene: TRBJ2-1
abundance: many
v_gene: TRBV12-3/TRBV12-4
len: 14
CDR3nt: TGTGCCAGCAGGGGGACCGCCCCTGGGAATGAGCAGTTCTTC
CDR3aa: CASRGTAPGNEQFF

d_gene: TRBD2
j_gene: TRBJ2-1
abundance: few
v_gene: TRBV27
len: 16
CDR3nt: TGTGCCAGCAGAGAATATAGCGGGGCGTCCTACAATGAGCAGTTCTTC
CDR3aa: CASREYSGASYNEQFF

d_gene: -
j_gene: TRBJ1-1
abundance: many
v_gene: TRBV12-3/TRBV12-4
len: 14
CDR3nt: TGTGCCAGCAGTTTATTGGCAGGGAACACTGAAGCTTTCTTT
CDR3aa: CASSLLAGNTEAFF

d_gene: -
j_gene: TRBJ1-2
abundance: few
v_gene: TRBV19
len: 14
CDR3nt: TGTGCCAGTAGTCGAGCCGGGAGAAACTATGGCTACACCTTC
CDR3aa: CASSRAGRNYGYTF

d_gene: TRBD1
j_gene: TRBJ2-5
abundance: few
v_gene: TRBV4-3
len: 16
CDR3nt: TGCGCCAGCAGCCAAGTCTGGACAGGGGGCATGAAGACCCAGTACTTC
CDR3aa: CASSQVWTGGMKTQYF

d_gene: -
j_gene: TRBJ1-3
abundance: -
v_gene: TRBV6-6
len: 16
CDR3nt: TGTGCCAGCAGGGGGGTATTCTGGGACTCTGGAAACACCATATATTTT
CDR3aa: CASRGVFWDSGNTIYF

d_gene: TRBD1
j_gene: TRBJ1-3
abundance: -
v_gene: TRBV6-5
len: 15
CDR3nt: TGTGCCAGCAGGGAAACAGGGGAACCTGGAAACACCTTATATTTT
CDR3aa: CASRETGEPGNTLYF

d_gene: TRBD1
j_gene: TRBJ2-7
abundance: -
v_gene: TRBV6-8
len: 15
CDR3nt: TGTGCCAGCAGAGAGCCCGGGACAGGGACCCACGAGCAGTACTTC
CDR3aa: CASREPGTGTHEQYF

d_gene: TRBD1
j_gene: TRBJ2-1
abundance: -
v_gene: TRBV28
len: 12
CDR3nt: TGTGCCAGCAGTTTAAATACGGGACAGGGTTTCTTC
CDR3aa: CASSLNTGQGFF

d_gene: TRBD2
j_gene: TRBJ2-1
abundance: -
v_gene: TRBV10-3
len: 14
CDR3nt: TGTGCCATCAGTTCATCGGGAGGCAACAATGAGCAGTTCTTC
CDR3aa: CAISSSGGNNEQFF

d_gene: -
j_gene: TRBJ1-4
abundance: few
v_gene: TRBV2
len: 14
CDR3nt: TGTGCCAGCAAAGACAGCCCGCTTAATGAAAAACTGTTTTTT
CDR3aa: CASKDSPLNEKLFF

d_gene: -
j_gene: TRBJ2-1
abundance: many
v_gene: TRBV19
len: 12
CDR3nt: TGTGCCAGTAGTGGAGGAGTGGATGAGCAGTTCTTC
CDR3aa: CASSGGVDEQFF

d_gene: -
j_gene: TRBJ1-5
abundance: -
v_gene: TRBV28
len: 13
CDR3nt: TGTGCCAGCAGAACCCCCGGGCCTCAGCCCCAGCATTTT
CDR3aa: CASRTPGPQPQHF

d_gene: TRBD1
j_gene: TRBJ2-1
abundance: -
v_gene: TRBV29-1
len: 17
CDR3nt: TGCAGCGACCTCTCCCGGGACAGGGGCCGTCCTCTAAATGAGCAGTTCTTC
CDR3aa: CSDLSRDRGRPLNEQFF

d_gene: TRBD2
j_gene: TRBJ2-1
abundance: few
v_gene: TRBV10-3
len: 15
CDR3nt: TGTGCCATCGCTCGCCTAGCGGGGGGGCTCGATGAGCAGTTCTTC
CDR3aa: CAIARLAGGLDEQFF

d_gene: -
j_gene: TRBJ2-5
abundance: many
v_gene: TRBV7-8
len: 14
CDR3nt: TGTGCCAGCAGCTTAGCCAGTACTAAAGAGACCCAGTACTTC
CDR3aa: CASSLASTKETQYF

d_gene: -
j_gene: TRBJ1-6
abundance: many
v_gene: TRBV11-1
len: 16
CDR3nt: TGTGCCAGCAGCCTCGGCGCCGGGCCCGATAATTCACCCCTCCACTTT
CDR3aa: CASSLGAGPDNSPLHF

d_gene: -
j_gene: TRBJ2-1
abundance: many
v_gene: TRBV7-6
len: 16
CDR3nt: TGTGCCAGCAGCCCCAATCCCCGACAGATATACAATGAGCAGTTCTTC
CDR3aa: CASSPNPRQIYNEQFF

d_gene: TRBD2
j_gene: TRBJ2-7
abundance: few
v_gene: TRBV2
len: 14
CDR3nt: TGTGCCAGAGGTAATAGCGGGGGAACCTACGAGCAGTACTTC
CDR3aa: CARGNSGGTYEQYF

d_gene: -
j_gene: TRBJ2-2
abundance: many
v_gene: TRBV7-9
len: 15
CDR3nt: TGTGCCAGCAGCTTGGGACACTCGAACACCGGGGAGCTGTTTTTT
CDR3aa: CASSLGHSNTGELFF

d_gene: -
j_gene: TRBJ2-7
abundance: few
v_gene: TRBV7-8
len: 13
CDR3nt: TGTGCCAGCAGCCCACGACAGGACTACGAGCAGTACTTC
CDR3aa: CASSPRQDYEQYF

d_gene: -
j_gene: TRBJ2-1
abundance: -
v_gene: TRBV19
len: 12
CDR3nt: TGTGCCAGTAGTATGGGGCTCACAGAGCAGTTCTTC
CDR3aa: CASSMGLTEQFF

d_gene: -
j_gene: TRBJ2-3
abundance: -
v_gene: TRBV4-1
len: 15
CDR3nt: TGCGCCAACAGACTCATCGGGACAATCATGGATACGCAGTATTTT
CDR3aa: CANRLIGTIMDTQYF

d_gene: -
j_gene: TRBJ1-2
abundance: once
v_gene: TRBV3-1
len: 16
CDR3nt: TGTGCCAGCAGCCCTGCAATCCTCGACATGTTTAATGGCTACACCTTC
CDR3aa: CASSPAILDMFNGYTF

d_gene: -
j_gene: TRBJ2-7
abundance: -
v_gene: TRBV20-1
len: 13
CDR3nt: TGCAGTGCGTTGGGACGAAGCTCCTACGAGCAGTACTTC
CDR3aa: CSALGRSSYEQYF

d_gene: -
j_gene: TRBJ1-1
abundance: few
v_gene: TRBV5-1
len: 15
CDR3nt: TGCGCCAGCAGCTTGGATGGACAGAGGAACACTGAAGCTTTCTTT
CDR3aa: CASSLDGQRNTEAFF

d_gene: -
j_gene: TRBJ1-2
abundance: -
v_gene: TRBV5-1
len: 12
CDR3nt: TGCGCCAGCAGCCGGGTTGGGGCTGGCTACACCTTC
CDR3aa: CASSRVGAGYTF

d_gene: -
j_gene: TRBJ1-1
abundance: many
v_gene: TRBV18
len: 13
CDR3nt: TGTGCCAGCAGCCCCCTCGGGAACACTGAAGCTTTCTTT
CDR3aa: CASSPLGNTEAFF

d_gene: -
j_gene: TRBJ1-1
abundance: few
v_gene: TRBV14
len: 15
CDR3nt: TGTGCCAGCAGCCAAGAATTCCCCGGGAACACTGAAGCTTTCTTT
CDR3aa: CASSQEFPGNTEAFF